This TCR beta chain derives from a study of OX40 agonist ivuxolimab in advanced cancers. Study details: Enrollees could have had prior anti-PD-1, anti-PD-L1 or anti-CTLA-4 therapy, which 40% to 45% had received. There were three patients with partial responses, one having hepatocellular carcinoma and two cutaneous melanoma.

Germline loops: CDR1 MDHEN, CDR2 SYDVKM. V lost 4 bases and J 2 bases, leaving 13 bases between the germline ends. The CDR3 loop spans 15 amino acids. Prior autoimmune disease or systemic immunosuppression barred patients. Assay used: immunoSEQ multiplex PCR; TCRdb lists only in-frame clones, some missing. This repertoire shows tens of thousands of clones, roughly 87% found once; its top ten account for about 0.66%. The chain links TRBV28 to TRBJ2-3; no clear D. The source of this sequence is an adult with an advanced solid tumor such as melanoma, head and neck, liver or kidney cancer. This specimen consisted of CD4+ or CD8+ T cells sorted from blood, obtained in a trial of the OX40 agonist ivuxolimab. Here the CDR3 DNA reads TGTGCCAGCAGTTCGCCACCGTCCCTCACAGATACGCAGTATTTT. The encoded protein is CASSSPPSLTDTQYF.